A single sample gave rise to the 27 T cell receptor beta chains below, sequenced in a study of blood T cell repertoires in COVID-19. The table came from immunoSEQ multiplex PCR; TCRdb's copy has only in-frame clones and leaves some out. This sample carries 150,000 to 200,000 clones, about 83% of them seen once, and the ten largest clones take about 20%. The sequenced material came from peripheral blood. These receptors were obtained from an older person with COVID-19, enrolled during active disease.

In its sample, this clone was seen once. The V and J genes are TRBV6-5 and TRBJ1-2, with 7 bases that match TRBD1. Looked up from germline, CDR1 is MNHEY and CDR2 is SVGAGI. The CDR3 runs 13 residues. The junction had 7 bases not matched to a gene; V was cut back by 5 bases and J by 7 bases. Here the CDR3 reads CASSQRQGGGYTF. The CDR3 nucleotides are TGTGCCAGCAGTCAGAGACAGGGCGGTGGCTACACCTTC.

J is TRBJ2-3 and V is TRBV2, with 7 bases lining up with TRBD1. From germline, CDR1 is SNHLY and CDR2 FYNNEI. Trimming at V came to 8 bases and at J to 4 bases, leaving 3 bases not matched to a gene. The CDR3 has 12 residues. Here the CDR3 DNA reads TGTGCCAGCCAGACAGGGCCAGATACGCAGTATTTT. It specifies CASQTGPDTQYF.

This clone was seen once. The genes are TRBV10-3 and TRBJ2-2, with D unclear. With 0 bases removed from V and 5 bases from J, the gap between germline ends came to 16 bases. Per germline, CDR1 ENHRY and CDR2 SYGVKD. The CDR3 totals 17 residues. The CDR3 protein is CAISESSQGAGTGELFF. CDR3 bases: TGTGCCATCAGTGAGTCGAGCCAAGGTGCAGGTACCGGGGAGCTGTTTTTT.

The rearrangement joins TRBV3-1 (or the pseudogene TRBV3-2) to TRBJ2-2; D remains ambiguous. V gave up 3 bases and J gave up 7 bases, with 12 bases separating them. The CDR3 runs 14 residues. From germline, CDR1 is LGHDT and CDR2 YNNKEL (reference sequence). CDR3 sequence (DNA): TGTGCCAGCAGCCACTATGAGAAGAACGGGGAGCTGTTTTTT. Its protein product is CASSHYEKNGELFF.

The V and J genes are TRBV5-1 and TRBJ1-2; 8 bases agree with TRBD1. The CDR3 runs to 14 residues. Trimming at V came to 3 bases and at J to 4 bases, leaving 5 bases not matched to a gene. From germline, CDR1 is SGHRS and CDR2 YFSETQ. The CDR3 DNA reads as TGCGCCAGCAGCTCCGACAGGGGCAGCTATGGCTACACCTTC. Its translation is CASSSDRGSYGYTF.

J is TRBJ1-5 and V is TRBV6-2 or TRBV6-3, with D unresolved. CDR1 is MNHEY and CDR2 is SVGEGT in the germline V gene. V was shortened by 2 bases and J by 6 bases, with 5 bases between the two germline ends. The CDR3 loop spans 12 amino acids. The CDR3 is CASSYALQPQHF. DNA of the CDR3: TGTGCCAGCAGTTACGCGCTTCAGCCCCAGCATTTT.

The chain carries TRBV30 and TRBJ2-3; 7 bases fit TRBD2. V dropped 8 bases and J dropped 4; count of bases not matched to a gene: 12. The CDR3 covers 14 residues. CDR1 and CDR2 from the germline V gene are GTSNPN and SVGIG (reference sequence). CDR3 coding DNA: TGTGCCGTTGGCCGGGACTATAGTTCAGATACGCAGTATTTT. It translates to CAVGRDYSSDTQYF.

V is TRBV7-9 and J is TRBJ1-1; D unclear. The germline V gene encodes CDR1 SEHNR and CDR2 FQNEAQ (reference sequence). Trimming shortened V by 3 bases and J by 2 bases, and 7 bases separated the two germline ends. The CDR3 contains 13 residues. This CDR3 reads CASSFQANTEAFF. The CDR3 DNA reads TGTGCCAGCAGCTTTCAGGCAAACACTGAAGCTTTCTTT.

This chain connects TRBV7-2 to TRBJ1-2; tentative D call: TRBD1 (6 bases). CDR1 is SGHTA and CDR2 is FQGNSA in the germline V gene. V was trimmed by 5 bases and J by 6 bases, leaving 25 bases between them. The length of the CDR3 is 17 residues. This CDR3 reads CASSPSLGGAELDGYTF. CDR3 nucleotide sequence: TGTGCCAGCAGCCCATCCCTGGGGGGGGCGGAACTGGATGGCTACACCTTC.

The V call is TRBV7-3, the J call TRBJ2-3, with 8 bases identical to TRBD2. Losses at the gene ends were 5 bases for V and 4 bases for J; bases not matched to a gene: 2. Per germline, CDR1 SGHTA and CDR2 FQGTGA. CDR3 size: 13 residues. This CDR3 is CASSLGRADTQYF. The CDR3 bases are TGTGCCAGCAGCCTCGGGAGGGCAGATACGCAGTATTTT.

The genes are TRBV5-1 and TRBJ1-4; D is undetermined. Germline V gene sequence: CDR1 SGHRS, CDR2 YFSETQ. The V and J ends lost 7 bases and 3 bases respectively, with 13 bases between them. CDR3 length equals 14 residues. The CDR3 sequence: CASQAGLANEKLFF. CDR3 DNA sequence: TGCGCCAGCCAAGCGGGGTTAGCTAATGAAAAACTGTTTTTT.

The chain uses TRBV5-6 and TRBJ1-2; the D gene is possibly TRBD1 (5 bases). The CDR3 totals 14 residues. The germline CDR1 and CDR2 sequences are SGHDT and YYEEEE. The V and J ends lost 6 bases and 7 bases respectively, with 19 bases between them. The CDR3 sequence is CASKVSGDGSGYTF. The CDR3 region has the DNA TGTGCCAGCAAGGTATCGGGGGATGGGAGTGGCTACACCTTC.

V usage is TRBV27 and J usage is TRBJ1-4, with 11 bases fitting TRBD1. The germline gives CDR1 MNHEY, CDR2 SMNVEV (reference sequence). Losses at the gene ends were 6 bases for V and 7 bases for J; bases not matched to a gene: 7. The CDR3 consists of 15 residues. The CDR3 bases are TGTGCCAGCAGGCCCACCGGGACAGGGGGTGAAAAACTGTTTTTT. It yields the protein CASRPTGTGGEKLFF.

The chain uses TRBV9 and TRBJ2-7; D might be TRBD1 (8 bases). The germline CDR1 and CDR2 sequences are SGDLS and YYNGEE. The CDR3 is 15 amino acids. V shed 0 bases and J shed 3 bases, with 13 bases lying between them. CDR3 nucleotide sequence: TGTGCCAGCAGCGTAGCACAGGGGGGGCTCTACGAGCAGTACTTC. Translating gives CASSVAQGGLYEQYF.

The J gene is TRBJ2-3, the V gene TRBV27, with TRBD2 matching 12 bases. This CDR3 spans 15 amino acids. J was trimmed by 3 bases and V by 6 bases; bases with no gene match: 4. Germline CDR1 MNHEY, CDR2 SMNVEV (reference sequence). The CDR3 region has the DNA TGTGCCAGCAGGCAACTAGCGGGGGGAACAGATACGCAGTATTTT. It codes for CASRQLAGGTDTQYF.

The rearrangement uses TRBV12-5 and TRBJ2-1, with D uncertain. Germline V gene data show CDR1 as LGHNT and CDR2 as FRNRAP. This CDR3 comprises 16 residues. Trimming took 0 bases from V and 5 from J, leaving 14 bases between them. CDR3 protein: CASGLVFPRAHNEQFF. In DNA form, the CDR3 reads TGTGCTAGTGGTTTGGTATTTCCGCGCGCTCACAATGAGCAGTTCTTC.

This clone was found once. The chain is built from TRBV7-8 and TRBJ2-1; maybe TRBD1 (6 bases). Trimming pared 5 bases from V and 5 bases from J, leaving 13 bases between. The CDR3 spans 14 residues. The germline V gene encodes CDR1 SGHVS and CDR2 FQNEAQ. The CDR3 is CASSPQDRDNEQFF. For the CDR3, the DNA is TGTGCCAGCAGCCCTCAGGACAGAGACAATGAGCAGTTCTTC.

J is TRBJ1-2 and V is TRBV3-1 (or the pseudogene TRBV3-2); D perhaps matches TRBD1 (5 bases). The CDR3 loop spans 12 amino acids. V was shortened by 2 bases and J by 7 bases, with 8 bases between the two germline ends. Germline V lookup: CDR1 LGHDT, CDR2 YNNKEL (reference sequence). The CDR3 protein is CASSQTQGGYTF. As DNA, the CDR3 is TGTGCCAGCAGCCAAACCCAGGGTGGCTACACCTTC.

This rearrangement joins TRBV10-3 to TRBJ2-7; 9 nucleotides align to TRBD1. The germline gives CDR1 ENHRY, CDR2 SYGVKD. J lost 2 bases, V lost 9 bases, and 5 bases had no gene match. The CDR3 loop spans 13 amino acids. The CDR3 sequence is CAINRDRAYEQYF. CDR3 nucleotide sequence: TGTGCCATAAACCGGGACAGGGCCTACGAGCAGTACTTC.

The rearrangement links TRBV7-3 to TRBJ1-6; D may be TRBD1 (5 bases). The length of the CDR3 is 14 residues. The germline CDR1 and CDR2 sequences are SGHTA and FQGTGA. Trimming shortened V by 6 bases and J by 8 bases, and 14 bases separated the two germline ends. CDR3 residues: CASSSDGAYSPLHF. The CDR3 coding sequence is TGTGCCAGCAGTTCCGATGGGGCATATTCACCCCTCCACTTT.

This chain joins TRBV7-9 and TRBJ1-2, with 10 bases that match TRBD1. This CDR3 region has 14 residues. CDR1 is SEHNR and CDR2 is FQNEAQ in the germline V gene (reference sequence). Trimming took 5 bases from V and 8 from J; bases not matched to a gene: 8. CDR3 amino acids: CASSPGTGALGYTF. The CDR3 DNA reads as TGTGCCAGCAGCCCAGGGACAGGGGCCCTAGGCTACACCTTC.

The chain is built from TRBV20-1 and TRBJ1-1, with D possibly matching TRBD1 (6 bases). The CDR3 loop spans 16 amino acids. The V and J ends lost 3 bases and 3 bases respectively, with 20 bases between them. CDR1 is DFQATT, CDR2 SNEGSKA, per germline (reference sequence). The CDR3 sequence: CSASSFGRGGYTEAFF. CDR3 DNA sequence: TGCAGTGCTAGTAGTTTCGGCAGGGGAGGGTACACTGAAGCTTTCTTT.

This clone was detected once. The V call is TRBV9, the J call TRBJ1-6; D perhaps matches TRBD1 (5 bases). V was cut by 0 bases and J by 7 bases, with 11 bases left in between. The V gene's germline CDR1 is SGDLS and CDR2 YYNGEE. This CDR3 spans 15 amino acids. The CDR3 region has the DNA TGTGCCAGCAGCGTAGCAGGGAAGAGCAATTCACCCCTCCACTTT. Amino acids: CASSVAGKSNSPLHF.

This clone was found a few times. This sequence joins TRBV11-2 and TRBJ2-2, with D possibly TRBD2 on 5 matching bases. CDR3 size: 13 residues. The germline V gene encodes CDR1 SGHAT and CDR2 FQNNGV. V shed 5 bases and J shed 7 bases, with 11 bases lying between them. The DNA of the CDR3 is TGTGCCAGCAGCCAGGCCCGGGGCGGGGAGCTGTTTTTT. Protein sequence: CASSQARGGELFF.

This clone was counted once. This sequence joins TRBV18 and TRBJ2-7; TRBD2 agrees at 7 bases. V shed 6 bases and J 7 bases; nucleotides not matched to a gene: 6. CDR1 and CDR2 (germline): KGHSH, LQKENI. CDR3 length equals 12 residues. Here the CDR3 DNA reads TGTGCCAGCTCTTCTGGAGCGGGGGAGCAGTACTTC. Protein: CASSSGAGEQYF.

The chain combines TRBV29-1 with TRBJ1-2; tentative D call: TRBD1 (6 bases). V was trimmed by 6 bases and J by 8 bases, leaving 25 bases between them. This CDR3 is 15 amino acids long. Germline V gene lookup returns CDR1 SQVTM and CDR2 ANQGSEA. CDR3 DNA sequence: TGCAGCGTAGACAGGTTTACAGAGGGGGTGTCGGGCTACACCTTC. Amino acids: CSVDRFTEGVSGYTF.

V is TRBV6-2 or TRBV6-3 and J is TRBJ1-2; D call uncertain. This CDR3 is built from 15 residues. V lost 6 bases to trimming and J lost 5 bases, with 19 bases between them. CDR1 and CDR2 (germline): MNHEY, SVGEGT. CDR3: CASSREVTVSYGYTF. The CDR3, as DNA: TGTGCCAGCAGCCGGGAGGTCACAGTATCATATGGCTACACCTTC.